The 14 T cell receptor beta chains reported below all come from one sample, sequenced in a study of technical replicates of blood from a few donors. Data came from immunoSEQ multiplex PCR; TCRdb stores just in-frame clones and leaves some out. The data contain just under 60,000 clones, roughly nine tenths of them singletons. Sequenced material: PBMCs. The receptors stem from a human donor in good health. Some clones in this sample may be carry-over from other donors' samples.

This chain links TRBV7-2 with TRBJ2-7; TRBD2 agrees at 7 bases. With V trimmed by 0 bases and J by 3 bases, 8 bases remained unmatched. CDR3 length equals 16 residues. CDR1 SGHTA and CDR2 FQGNSA come from the germline V gene. The CDR3 reads CASSLAIGSGGYEQYF. Written as DNA, the CDR3 is TGTGCCAGCAGCTTAGCGATAGGGTCGGGAGGCTACGAGCAGTACTTC.

This clone has a single count. The V gene is TRBV2, the J gene TRBJ2-1; 7 nucleotides line up with TRBD2. The CDR3 covers 15 residues. The germline V gene has CDR1 SNHLY and CDR2 FYNNEI. J gave up 3 bases and V 2 bases, and 4 bases lay outside the gene matches. CDR3 loop: CASSEFLADYNEQFF. CDR3 DNA: TGTGCCAGCAGTGAATTCCTAGCGGACTACAATGAGCAGTTCTTC.

The chain recombines TRBV7-9 with TRBJ1-1; D ambiguous. Germline CDR1 is SEHNR and CDR2 is FQNEAQ (reference sequence). The CDR3 sequence is 15 residues long. The V and J ends lost 5 bases and 1 base respectively, with 14 bases between them. CDR3 in amino acids: CASSPWESRNTEAFF. CDR3 sequence (DNA): TGTGCCAGCAGCCCTTGGGAGAGTAGGAACACTGAAGCTTTCTTT. The full variable domain, rest sourced from reference TRBV7-9 and TRBJ1-1, is DTGVSQNPRHKITKRGQNVTFRCDPISEHNRLYWYRQTLGQGPEFLTYFQNEAQLEKSRLLSDRFSAERPKGSFSTLEIQRTEQGDSAMYLCASSPWESRNTEAFFGQGTRLTVV.

V is TRBV5-1 and J is TRBJ2-1; 15 bases map to TRBD2. V shed 4 bases and J 9 bases; nucleotides not matched to a gene: 8. This CDR3 region has 16 residues. CDR1 is SGHRS, CDR2 YFSETQ, per germline. DNA of the CDR3: TGCGCCAGCAGCATGACCGGGACTAGCGGGGGGTTTGAGCAGTTCTTC. Translated, it gives CASSMTGTSGGFEQFF. Full variable domain (remainder filled in from reference TRBV5-1 and TRBJ2-1): KAGVTQTPRYLIKTRGQQVTLSCSPISGHRSVSWYQQTPGQGLQFLFEYFSETQRNKGNFPGRFSGRQFSNSRSEMNVSTLELGDSALYLCASSMTGTSGGFEQFFGPGTRLTVL.

The CDR3 loop is CASKKAGGWANEKLFF. CDR3 sequence (DNA): TGTGCCAGTAAAAAAGCAGGGGGCTGGGCTAATGAAAAACTGTTTTTT. The chain uses TRBV19 and TRBJ1-4, with 8 bases aligning to TRBD1. V shed 7 bases and J 3 bases; nucleotides not matched to a gene: 10. CDR3 length: 16 residues. Per the germline V gene, CDR1 is LNHDA and CDR2 is SQIVND (reference sequence).

The chain couples TRBV6-4 to TRBJ2-3; no clear D. CDR3 length: 14 amino acids. V lost 4 bases, J lost 4 bases, and 12 bases lay in between. The germline gives CDR1 MRHNA, CDR2 SNTAGT. The CDR3 spells CASSAGEMADTQYF. CDR3 DNA: TGTGCCAGCAGTGCCGGAGAGATGGCAGATACGCAGTATTTT.

The rearrangement joins TRBV11-3 to TRBJ1-1; TRBD1 matches 7 bases. Germline CDR1 is SGHNT and CDR2 is YENEEA. V shed 5 bases, J shed 4 bases, and the junction held 4 bases outside the gene matches. The CDR3 has 13 amino acids. CDR3 coding DNA: TGTGCCAGCAGCGAAACAGGGGCCACTGAAGCTTTCTTT. It codes for CASSETGATEAFF.

The rearrangement joins TRBV28 to TRBJ2-3; 9 bases line up with TRBD2. The CDR3 is made up of 15 amino acids. Germline CDR1 is MDHEN and CDR2 is SYDVKM. Losses at the gene ends were 8 bases for V and 4 bases for J; bases not matched to a gene: 10. The CDR3 nucleotides are TGTGCCAGCCATAGGCTAGCGGGGTTTTCAGATACGCAGTATTTT. As protein: CASHRLAGFSDTQYF. The entire variable domain, with the rest obtained from reference TRBV28 and TRBJ2-3, is as follows: DVKVTQSSRYLVKRTGEKVFLECVQDMDHENMFWYRQDPGLGLRLIYFSYDVKMKEKGDIPEGYSVSREKKERFSLILESASTNQTSMYLCASHRLAGFSDTQYFGPGTRLTVL.

The genes are TRBV5-8 and TRBJ1-2; 8 bases fit TRBD1. This CDR3 has 16 residues. V was pared by 4 bases and J by 6 bases, with 14 bases of the junction left unmatched. Germline V gene sequence: CDR1 SGHTS, CDR2 YDEGEE. CDR3 sequence reads: CASSRNRQGSFDGYTF. The DNA of the CDR3 is TGTGCCAGCAGCCGGAACCGACAGGGGTCGTTTGATGGCTACACCTTC.

The chain recombines TRBV11-3 with TRBJ2-3, with 10 bases fitting TRBD2. Germline CDR1 SGHNT, CDR2 YENEEA. The J segment lost 4 bases and the V segment lost 2 bases, leaving 9 bases of the junction unmatched. This CDR3 contains 17 residues. CDR3 nucleotides: TGTGCCAGCAGCTTAACGTCGGCTAGCGGGAGATCAGATACGCAGTATTTT. Translating it yields CASSLTSASGRSDTQYF.

The J gene is TRBJ2-5, the V gene TRBV5-1; a weak D match, TRBD2 (7 bases). This CDR3 comprises 16 residues. V shed 0 bases and J shed 3 bases, with 15 bases lying between them. Germline CDR1 and CDR2: SGHRS and YFSETQ. This CDR3 reads CASSLEGRGAKETQYF. CDR3 nucleotide sequence: TGCGCCAGCAGCTTGGAGGGTCGGGGGGCAAAAGAGACCCAGTACTTC.

The CDR3 DNA is TGCGCCAGCAGCCTCTGGACAGGGAAGAACACTGAAGCTTTCTTT. Its translation is CASSLWTGKNTEAFF. J is TRBJ1-1 and V is TRBV4-3; 8 bases line up with TRBD1. V dropped 4 bases and J dropped 1; count of bases not matched to a gene: 5. The germline CDR1 and CDR2 sequences are LGHNA and YSLEER. This CDR3 has 15 amino acids.

The chain combines TRBV11-2 with TRBJ2-7; TRBD1 matches at 8 bases. The CDR3 contains 16 residues. Germline V CDR1 and CDR2: SGHAT, FQNNGV. Germline trimming cut 5 bases from V and 2 bases from J; bases unmatched to any gene: 11. The CDR3 coding sequence is TGTGCCAGCAGCACCCATCGACAGGGGACCACCTACGAGCAGTACTTC. Translated: CASSTHRQGTTYEQYF.

The J gene is TRBJ2-2, the V gene TRBV7-2, with a tentative D call TRBD1 (5 bases). Trimming took 5 bases from V and 1 from J, leaving 11 bases between them. The CDR3 length is 15 residues. Germline V gives CDR1 SGHTA, CDR2 FQGNSA. In nucleotides, the CDR3 is TGTGCCAGCAGCAAGAGACAGCTGAACACCGGGGAGCTGTTTTTT. It yields the protein CASSKRQLNTGELFF.